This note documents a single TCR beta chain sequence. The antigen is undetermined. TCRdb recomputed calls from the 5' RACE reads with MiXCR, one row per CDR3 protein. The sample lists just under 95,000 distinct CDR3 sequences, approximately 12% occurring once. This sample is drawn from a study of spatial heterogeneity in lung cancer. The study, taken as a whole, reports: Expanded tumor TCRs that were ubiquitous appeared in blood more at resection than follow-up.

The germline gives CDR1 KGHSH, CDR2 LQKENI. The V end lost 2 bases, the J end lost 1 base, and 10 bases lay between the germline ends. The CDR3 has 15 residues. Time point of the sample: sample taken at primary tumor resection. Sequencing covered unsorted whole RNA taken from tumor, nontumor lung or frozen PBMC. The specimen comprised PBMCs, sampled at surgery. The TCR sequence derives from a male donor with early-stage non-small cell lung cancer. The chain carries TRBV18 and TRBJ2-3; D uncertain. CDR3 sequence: CASSPSDAGTDTQYF. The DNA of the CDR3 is TGTGCCAGCTCACCATCGGACGCAGGCACAGATACGCAGTATTTT.